The clone carrying this T cell receptor (beta chain) is judged medium-sized (0.01 to 0.1%). The table came from immunoSEQ multiplex PCR; TCRdb's copy has only in-frame clones and leaves some out. The top ten hold under 10% of the sample, which has roughly 40,000 clones, 91% seen once. The CDR3 loop spans 13 amino acids. Germline V gene lookup returns CDR1 MDHEN and CDR2 SYDVKM. The trim removed 5 bases at V and 6 bases at J, leaving 6 bases unmatched. The data are from a study of T cell changes during pregnancy in multiple sclerosis. Sequenced material: CD8+ T cells from peripheral blood mononuclear cells, taken before pregnancy. The rearrangement uses TRBV28 and TRBJ2-7, with 8 bases lining up with TRBD1. This TCR was sampled from a female donor with multiple sclerosis, enrolled in a pregnancy study. This CDR3 is CASSIGQGFEQYF. The DNA for the CDR3 is TGTGCCAGCAGTATCGGACAGGGCTTCGAGCAGTACTTC.